Presented here are 26 T cell receptor beta chains from one specimen sequenced in a study of blood T cell repertoires in COVID-19. Sequenced by immunoSEQ multiplex PCR; TCRdb stores in-frame clones only, minus some. The sample includes approximately 300,000 clones, roughly 90% of them seen just once. The sample consisted of PBMCs or T cells enriched from blood (not recorded which). The receptors stem from a woman under 30 with acute COVID-19.

The chain carries TRBV9 and TRBJ1-2; D perhaps matches TRBD1 (6 bases). This CDR3 comprises 13 residues. Trimming removed 1 base at V and 5 bases at J, with 9 bases between. Germline V gene data show CDR1 as SGDLS and CDR2 as YYNGEE. CDR3 amino acids: CASSVTGMYGYTF. The CDR3 coding sequence is TGTGCCAGCAGCGTAACAGGGATGTATGGCTACACCTTC.

The rearrangement uses TRBV19 and TRBJ2-3; D is perhaps TRBD2 (5 bases). The CDR3 length is 14 residues. Trimming shortened V by 3 bases and J by 3 bases, and 10 bases separated the two germline ends. Germline V gene sequence: CDR1 LNHDA, CDR2 SQIVND (reference sequence). This CDR3 reads CASSMGESTDTQYF. The CDR3 bases are TGTGCCAGTAGTATGGGAGAGTCGACAGATACGCAGTATTTT.

The gene calls are TRBV25-1 and TRBJ2-5; the match to TRBD2 covers 7 bases. The CDR3 runs 17 residues. V dropped 4 bases and J dropped 1; count of bases not matched to a gene: 12. Looked up from germline, CDR1 is MGHDK and CDR2 is SYGVNS. DNA of the CDR3: TGTGCCAGCAGTGGATTTAGGCGGGAGAAGGCCCAAGAGACCCAGTACTTC. This translates into CASSGFRREKAQETQYF.

V and J are TRBV25-1 and TRBJ1-4, with 7 nucleotides matching TRBD1. J lost 8 bases, V lost 1 base, and 10 bases had no gene match. There are 16 residues in the CDR3. Germline assignment: CDR1 MGHDK and CDR2 SYGVNS. CDR3 nucleotides: TGTGCCAGCAGTGAATTCGGACAGGCCAGTGGGGAAAAACTGTTTTTT. Translation: CASSEFGQASGEKLFF.

The rearrangement uses TRBV11-3 and TRBJ2-5, with 9 positions matching TRBD1. Germline CDR1 and CDR2: SGHNT and YENEEA. V shed 8 bases and J 1 base; nucleotides not matched to a gene: 8. This CDR3 has 15 residues. The chain's CDR3 is CASQKWDRAQETQYF. The CDR3 DNA reads TGTGCCAGCCAAAAGTGGGACAGGGCCCAAGAGACCCAGTACTTC.

This sequence joins TRBV5-6 and TRBJ1-1; D gene unclear. V was pared by 2 bases and J by 2 bases, with 7 bases between. Per germline, CDR1 SGHDT and CDR2 YYEEEE. This CDR3 is 13 amino acids long. CDR3 protein: CASSFSGNTEAFF. For the CDR3, the DNA is TGTGCCAGCAGCTTTTCAGGAAACACTGAAGCTTTCTTT.

About this clone: This sample includes further DNA sequences coding for the same CDR3. This rearrangement joins TRBV28 to TRBJ1-6; perhaps TRBD1 as D (6 bases). Germline V lookup: CDR1 MDHEN, CDR2 SYDVKM. The V end lost 2 bases, the J end lost 7 bases, and 12 bases lay between the germline ends. The CDR3 length is 15 residues. DNA of the CDR3: TGTGCCAGCAGTTTAGGGGGGGCCCGGAATTCACCCCTCCACTTT. Protein product: CASSLGGARNSPLHF.

The chain links TRBV15 to TRBJ2-1; TRBD2 matches at 9 bases. This CDR3 comprises 17 residues. Trimming cost V 0 bases and J 2 bases; bases outside gene matches: 5. CDR1 is LNHNV, CDR2 YYDKDF, per germline (reference sequence). The CDR3 here is CATSRDQREDPYNEQFF. DNA of the CDR3: TGTGCCACCAGCAGAGACCAGCGGGAGGATCCCTACAATGAGCAGTTCTTC.

The chain carries TRBV19 and TRBJ2-7; D not resolved. Between the trimmed V and J ends, which lost 4 bases and 9 bases, there was a span of 10 bases. Germline-derived CDR1 and CDR2 are LNHDA and SQIVND (reference sequence). The CDR3 length is 11 residues. The CDR3 is CASSNGFGQYF. CDR3 DNA sequence: TGTGCCAGTAGTAACGGGTTCGGGCAGTACTTC. The whole variable domain, remainder taken from reference TRBV19 and TRBJ2-7, is DGGITQSPKYLFRKEGQNVTLSCEQNLNHDAMYWYRQDPGQGLRLIYYSQIVNDFQKGDIAEGYSVSREKKESFPLTVTSAQKNPTAFYLCASSNGFGQYFGPGTRLTVT.

V and J are TRBV5-6 and TRBJ2-7; D possibly corresponds to TRBD2 (5 bases). The CDR3 is 14 amino acids. V was trimmed by 2 bases and J by 0 bases, leaving 9 bases between them. Germline V CDR1 and CDR2: SGHDT, YYEEEE. The CDR3 nucleotides are TGTGCCAGCAGCTTCGAAAGCGGCTCCTACGAGCAGTACTTC. Protein sequence: CASSFESGSYEQYF.

V is TRBV27 and J is TRBJ1-2; the match to TRBD1 covers 7 bases. Trimming removed 5 bases from V and 6 bases from J; junction bases left unmatched: 9. Germline V gene data show CDR1 as MNHEY and CDR2 as SMNVEV (reference sequence). This CDR3 comprises 14 residues. As DNA, the CDR3 is TGTGCCAGCAGTCCCTGGGACAGTATCAATGGCTACACCTTC. Protein product: CASSPWDSINGYTF.

This clone was counted only a few times. The V call is TRBV15, the J call TRBJ1-1; possible D gene TRBD1, 5 bases. CDR3 length: 15 amino acids. Germline V gene sequence: CDR1 LNHNV, CDR2 YYDKDF (reference sequence). Trimming removed 8 bases from V and 0 bases from J, with 16 bases in between. The CDR3 coding sequence is TGTGCCACCGCGACCTTGGAGGGGATGAACACTGAAGCTTTCTTT. It yields the protein CATATLEGMNTEAFF.

In this sample, this clone turned up once. This chain connects TRBV27 to TRBJ2-7; 10 positions match TRBD2. The V segment lost 10 bases and the J segment 4 bases; nucleotides outside the gene matches: 13. Per germline, CDR1 MNHEY and CDR2 SMNVEV (reference sequence). The CDR3 runs 15 residues. In DNA, the CDR3 is TGTGCCATCCAATTAAAAGCGGGAGGGCCTTACGAGCAGTACTTC. Its translation is CAIQLKAGGPYEQYF.

The rearrangement links TRBV24-1 to TRBJ2-6; a weak D match, TRBD1 (6 bases). Germline assignment: CDR1 KGHDR and CDR2 SFDVKD. The CDR3 covers 16 residues. V lost 6 bases and J lost 0, with 11 bases in between. This CDR3 is CATSYRDFSGANVLTF. Written as DNA, the CDR3 is TGTGCCACCAGTTACAGGGATTTCTCTGGGGCCAACGTCCTGACTTTC.

V and J are TRBV2 and TRBJ1-5; D remains ambiguous. This CDR3 contains 13 residues. Deletions cut 8 bases from V and 2 bases from J, with 10 bases between. The germline V gene encodes CDR1 SNHLY and CDR2 FYNNEI. Here the CDR3 reads CASSPPGNQPQHF. CDR3 DNA: TGTGCCAGCTCGCCCCCGGGCAATCAGCCCCAGCATTTT.

The rearrangement joins TRBV6-5 to TRBJ1-2, with D hard to call. This CDR3 has 12 residues. Trimming took off 6 bases at V and 0 bases at J, with 5 bases between the two ends. Germline V gene data show CDR1 as MNHEY and CDR2 as SVGAGI. CDR3 in amino acids: CASRQTNYGYTF. The CDR3 region has the DNA TGTGCCAGCAGACAGACTAACTATGGCTACACCTTC.

This clone was recorded once. The J gene is TRBJ2-1, the V gene TRBV28, with TRBD2 matching over 8 bases. The germline V gene has CDR1 MDHEN and CDR2 SYDVKM. The CDR3 covers 15 residues. The J segment lost 7 bases and the V segment lost 5 bases, leaving 10 bases of the junction unmatched. In nucleotides, the CDR3 is TGTGCCAGCAGTACCGGGACTAGTGGTCGGAATGAGCAGTTCTTC. Its protein is CASSTGTSGRNEQFF.

V gene TRBV28 combines with J gene TRBJ1-6, with D unresolved. Germline V gene data show CDR1 as MDHEN and CDR2 as SYDVKM. V was cut by 1 base and J by 9 bases, with 10 bases left in between. There are 14 residues in the CDR3. In nucleotides, the CDR3 is TGTGCCAGCAGTTTATCCCTAGGGAGTTCACCCCTCCACTTT. Amino acid sequence: CASSLSLGSSPLHF.

Only one count was recorded for this clone. The V call is TRBV3-1 (or the pseudogene TRBV3-2), the J call TRBJ1-1; TRBD1 matches at 7 bases. The J segment lost 0 bases and the V segment lost 3 bases, leaving 7 bases of the junction unmatched. CDR3 length: 16 residues. The germline gives CDR1 LGHDT, CDR2 YNNKEL (reference sequence). CDR3 nucleotide sequence: TGTGCCAGCAGCCATTCCAGGGGGGTAATGAACACTGAAGCTTTCTTT. Amino acid sequence: CASSHSRGVMNTEAFF.

The rearrangement joins TRBV5-1 to TRBJ2-1, with a tentative D call TRBD1 (6 bases). With 2 bases removed from V and 4 bases from J, the gap between germline ends came to 10 bases. Germline CDR1 SGHRS, CDR2 YFSETQ. This CDR3 is built from 14 residues. The CDR3 protein is CASSFLQGYNEQFF. Here the CDR3 DNA reads TGCGCCAGCAGCTTCTTACAGGGTTACAATGAGCAGTTCTTC.

CDR3 nucleotides: TGTGCCAGCAGCCAAGGACAGTATTACAATGAGCAGTTCTTC. Translating it yields CASSQGQYYNEQFF. The V and J genes are TRBV3-1 (or the pseudogene TRBV3-2) and TRBJ2-1; D is possibly TRBD1 (5 bases). The V gene lost 1 base and the J gene lost 4 bases, with 8 bases spanning the gap. Germline lookup yields CDR1 LGHDT and CDR2 YNNKEL (reference sequence). The CDR3 is made up of 14 amino acids.

The V gene is TRBV11-2, the J gene TRBJ1-3, with TRBD1 identical over 7 bases. This CDR3 comprises 15 residues. V was clipped by 4 bases and J by 9 bases; unmatched bases: 12. Germline V gives CDR1 SGHAT, CDR2 FQNNGV. Here the CDR3 reads CASSSQTGTLSTIYF. Written as DNA, the CDR3 is TGTGCCAGCAGCTCTCAGACAGGGACTCTAAGCACCATATATTTT.

In DNA form, the CDR3 reads TGCGCCAGCCGCTCCCCGGGGGGGAGGGAGCAGTTCTTC. Translation gives CASRSPGGREQFF. This rearrangement joins TRBV5-1 to TRBJ2-1; 8 nucleotides line up with TRBD2. Trimming removed 7 bases from V and 10 bases from J; junction bases left unmatched: 10. The CDR3 sequence is 13 residues long. Germline CDR1 and CDR2: SGHRS and YFSETQ.

The rearrangement joins TRBV13 to TRBJ2-7, with 9 bases identical to TRBD1. The junction had 4 bases not matched to a gene; V was cut back by 5 bases and J by 5 bases. The CDR3 runs to 13 residues. Germline CDR1 and CDR2: PRHDT and FYEKMQ (reference sequence). DNA of the CDR3: TGTGCCAGCAGCAACACAGGGGGCGACGAGCAGTACTTC. Protein: CASSNTGGDEQYF.

The genes are TRBV19 and TRBJ2-7; D gene uncertain. The CDR3 has 14 amino acids. The germline V gene has CDR1 LNHDA and CDR2 SQIVND (reference sequence). Trimming removed 9 bases at V and 1 base at J, with 16 bases between. This CDR3 reads CASASPQKSYEQYF. CDR3 nucleotides: TGTGCCAGCGCTTCCCCACAGAAATCCTACGAGCAGTACTTC.

This chain links TRBV6-5 with TRBJ1-1; no clear D. This CDR3 spans 12 amino acids. Germline V gene lookup returns CDR1 MNHEY and CDR2 SVGAGI. V was trimmed by 7 bases and J by 1 base, leaving 7 bases between them. In DNA, the CDR3 is TGTGCCAGCAAAACAGCGAACACTGAAGCTTTCTTT. This codes for CASKTANTEAFF.